The next 28 T cell receptor beta chains were all read from a single sample in a study of tumor-infiltrating lymphocytes in primary liver carcinoma. Extraction of RNA together with DNA used about 20-34 mg of unsorted bulk tissue. From approximately 450 ng total RNA, TCR beta cDNA was generated with a primer in the constant region. The TCR beta library was amplified through three nested multiplex PCR rounds in a modified ARM-PCR procedure. TRBV1-TRBV30 forward primers paired with a C-beta reverse primer were used in the first two PCR rounds, which ran roughly 11 cycles each. In TCRdb, the multiplex PCR reads were re-called with MiXCR into one record per CDR3 protein. The sample has just under 45,000 distinct CDR3 sequences; 65% to 85% are singletons. Sample: liver tumor tissue from sampling region 2. Subset defined: tumor region T2, inferior pole. Receptor source: a middle-aged man with primary liver carcinoma and hepatitis B virus infection.

As for this clonotype: One end of the junction is discordant with germline, which a read error may explain. The V gene is TRBV10-2, the J gene TRBJ2-3, with 9 bases fitting TRBD2. The germline V gene has CDR1 WSHSY and CDR2 SAAADI. This CDR3 has 17 residues. This CDR3 reads CASNELQGLASSDTQYF. CDR3 nucleotide sequence: TGCGCCAGCAATGAGTTACAGGGACTAGCAAGCTCAGATACGCAGTATTTT.

This clonotype was observed at least ten times. The chain uses TRBV19 and TRBJ2-2; D is undetermined. V gave up 1 base and J gave up 6 bases, with 6 bases separating them. From germline, CDR1 is LNHDA and CDR2 SQIVND (reference sequence). This CDR3 region has 13 residues. The CDR3 reads CASSIVFPGELFF. CDR3 coding DNA: TGTGCCAGTAGTATAGTGTTTCCCGGGGAGCTGTTTTTT.

Remarks on this clonotype: An end of the junction differs from the germline gene, which may be a read error. The chain links TRBV6-2 or TRBV6-3 to TRBJ2-1; no clear D gene. This CDR3 has 15 residues. In germline, CDR1 is MNHEY, CDR2 SVGEGT. CDR3 DNA sequence: TGTGCCAGCAGGTTGCCTCAAAGGTCCTACAATGAGCGGTTCTTC. It yields the protein CASRLPQRSYNERFF.

Comment on this clonotype: This is likely a read error, given that the CDR3 carries no conserved phenylalanine or tryptophan at its end. V is TRBV11-1 and J is TRBJ2-1; D may be TRBD1 or TRBD2 (5 bases each). The CDR3 extends over 15 amino acids. CDR1 and CDR2 from the germline V gene are SGHAT and FQDESV (reference sequence). Written as DNA, the CDR3 is TGTGTCAGCAGCTTCCAGGGACCGCCGGACAATGAGCAGTTCTTG. Its translation: CVSSFQGPPDNEQFL.

Details on this clonotype: Possible read error: a much larger clone is one base away. CDR3 bases: TGCAGTGCGAAGTACGGCGGGAGGTACTACGTGCAGTACTTC. Protein: CSAKYGGRYYVQYF. The chain carries TRBV20-1 and TRBJ2-7; 8 nucleotides match TRBD2. The length of the CDR3 is 14 residues. Germline V gene sequence: CDR1 DFQATT, CDR2 SNEGSKA (reference sequence).

Comment on this clonotype: This clone may be a read error of a much larger clone one base away. V gene TRBV19 combines with J gene TRBJ2-6, with TRBD1 as a possible D gene (5 bases). Germline V gives CDR1 LNHDA, CDR2 SQIVND (reference sequence). CDR3 length equals 15 residues. CDR3 region: CASSIVMPGADVLTF. The CDR3 DNA follows: TGTGCCAGTAGTATAGTGATGCCTGGGGCCGACGTCCTGACTTTC.

About this clonotype: At one end, the junction sequence differs from germline, possibly due to a read error. The chain uses TRBV4-2 and TRBJ2-7; 9 nucleotides agree with TRBD1. Germline CDR1 and CDR2: LGHNA and YNFKEQ. The length of the CDR3 is 14 residues. The DNA for the CDR3 is TGTGTCAGCAGCCCTCCGGGACAGGGCGACGAGCAGTACTTC. Translation: CVSSPPGQGDEQYF.

Concerning this clonotype: A much larger clone lies a single base off, so this may be a read error. The V and J genes are TRBV10-2 and TRBJ2-5; 9 bases are a match to TRBD2. CDR1 and CDR2 from the germline V gene are WSHSY and SAAADI. With V trimmed by 0 bases and J by 1 base, 0 bases remained unmatched. The CDR3 spans 15 residues. The CDR3 DNA is TGCGCCAGCAGTGAGTCAGCGGGAGGCCAAGAGACCCAGTACTTC. It codes for CASSESAGGQETQYF.

Comments on this clonotype: The junction and the germline gene differ at one end; a read error may be behind it. The chain couples TRBV6-2 or TRBV6-3 to TRBJ2-5; the D is unclear. The CDR3 is 12 residues long. CDR1 is MNHEY and CDR2 is SVGEGT in the germline V gene. CDR3 amino acids: CASSYSKESQYF. The CDR3 DNA sequence: TGTGCCAGCAGTTACTCGAAAGAGAGCCAGTACTTC.

In the case of this clonotype: Since the CDR3 does not end with the conserved phenylalanine or tryptophan, this likely comes from a read error. The chain uses TRBV5-1 and TRBJ2-7; possible D gene TRBD2, 5 bases. Germline V gene lookup returns CDR1 SGHRS and CDR2 YFSETQ. This CDR3 has 15 amino acids. Here the CDR3 reads CASAYQSGSSYEQYI. CDR3 DNA: TGCGCCAGCGCCTATCAGTCGGGATCGTCCTATGAGCAGTACATC.

In regard to this clonotype: This may arise from a read error, as a much more abundant clone is one base away. The gene calls are TRBV2 and TRBJ2-1; perhaps TRBD1 as D (5 bases). Between the trimmed V and J ends, which lost 4 bases and 9 bases, there was a span of 13 bases. The CDR3 totals 13 residues. CDR1 SNHLY and CDR2 FYNNEI come from the germline V gene. CDR3: CASSGEFGAEQFF. DNA of the CDR3: TGTGCCAGCAGTGGAGAATTTGGGGCTGAGCAGTTCTTC.

This clonotype is classed as medium-sized. V gene TRBV29-1 combines with J gene TRBJ2-3; D is tentatively TRBD1 or TRBD2 (5 bases each). This CDR3 is built from 13 residues. Germline lookup yields CDR1 SQVTM and CDR2 ANQGSEA. V lost 5 bases and J lost 1, with 10 bases in between. CDR3 in DNA: TGCAGCGTTCGGGACCTCCGCACAGATACGCAGTATTTT. This encodes CSVRDLRTDTQYF.

The chain combines TRBV11-3 with TRBJ1-5; a possible D gene is TRBD1 (5 bases). Germline values: CDR1 SGHNT, CDR2 YENEEA. The germline V and J ends were trimmed by 7 bases and 6 bases, with 19 bases remaining between them. CDR3 length equals 15 residues. The CDR3 here is CASNSDLGVVQPQHF. For the CDR3, the DNA is TGTGCCAGCAACTCAGATCTGGGGGTGGTTCAGCCCCAGCATTTT.

The V and J genes are TRBV28 and TRBJ2-7; D is tentatively TRBD1 or TRBD2 (5 bases each). The CDR3 runs to 11 residues. From germline, CDR1 is MDHEN and CDR2 SYDVKM. This CDR3 is CAGSDWGEQYF. CDR3 in DNA: TGTGCGGGCAGTGACTGGGGGGAGCAGTACTTC.

On this clonotype: Sequence at one end of the junction differs from germline and may be a read error. DNA for the CDR3: TGTGCCAACAGTTTAGGGGGCCGAGACACGCAGTATTTT. Encoded protein: CANSLGGRDTQYF. This chain links TRBV12-3 or TRBV12-4 with TRBJ2-3; 7 bases are a match to TRBD1. CDR3 size: 13 residues.

This clonotype was seen only once. The conserved phenylalanine or tryptophan normally closing the CDR3 is absent here, so this likely arose from a read error. The chain couples TRBV4-2 to TRBJ2-7; D may match TRBD1 or TRBD2 (5 bases each). The CDR3 contains 15 residues. Germline V gene lookup returns CDR1 LGHNA and CDR2 YNFKEQ. V was shortened by 10 bases and J by 3 bases, with 22 bases between the two germline ends. CDR3 residues: CANSQDKGSGYEQYL. The CDR3 DNA is TGTGCCAATAGCCAAGATAAGGGGAGCGGCTACGAGCAGTACCTC.

V usage is TRBV28 and J usage is TRBJ2-1; D not resolved. V shed 7 bases and J shed 6 bases, with 22 bases lying between them. The CDR3 totals 16 residues. Germline CDR1 reads MDHEN; CDR2 reads SYDVKM. CDR3 amino acids: CASKNPSRWSLNEQFF. The CDR3 bases are TGTGCCAGCAAAAACCCGTCTAGGTGGAGTCTCAATGAGCAGTTCTTC.

On this clonotype itself: Because the CDR3 is missing its conserved closing phenylalanine or tryptophan, this is likely a read error. The chain uses TRBV6-5 and TRBJ1-1; D call uncertain. V was trimmed by 9 bases and J by 5 bases, leaving 10 bases between them. This CDR3 is 11 amino acids long. Germline lookup yields CDR1 MNHEY and CDR2 SVGAGI. The CDR3 here is CARTSGTEAFS. In nucleotides, the CDR3 is TGTGCCAGAACATCTGGGACTGAAGCTTTCTCT.

This clonotype has more than one count but fewer than ten. A much bigger clone sits one base away, suggesting this may be a read error. The rearrangement joins TRBV28 to TRBJ1-1; D is possibly TRBD1 (6 bases). CDR1 is MDHEN, CDR2 SYDVKM, per germline. CDR3 length: 11 residues. The CDR3 sequence is CAGRTDREAFF. In nucleotides, the CDR3 is TGTGCCGGCAGAACGGACAGAGAAGCTTTCTTT.

Points on this clonotype: This may stem from a read error, because a much larger clone lies one nucleotide away. Here the CDR3 omits its conserved ending phenylalanine or tryptophan, so a read error is the likely source. This chain uses TRBV19 with TRBJ2-3, with 10 bases identical to TRBD2. The germline V gene encodes CDR1 LNHDA and CDR2 SQIVND (reference sequence). Unmatched junction bases numbered 7, after V lost 2 bases and J lost 5 bases. CDR3 size: 16 residues. The CDR3 bases are TGTGCCAGTAGTATAATAGCGGGAGGCGCACAAGATACGCAGTATTCT. Residues: CASSIIAGGAQDTQYS.

Regarding this clonotype: A junction end diverges from the germline sequence, so it may reflect a read error. The chain has TRBV10-1 and TRBJ2-2; 8 bases are shared with TRBD2. This CDR3 contains 16 residues. The germline CDR1 and CDR2 sequences are WNHNN and SYGVQD (reference sequence). The CDR3 spells CASSNDLAGNTGELFF. The CDR3 DNA reads as TGCGCCAGCAGCAATGACTTAGCGGGGAACACAGGGGAGCTGTTTTTT.

About this clonotype itself: This may stem from a read error, because a much larger clone lies one nucleotide away. The V gene is TRBV7-3, the J gene TRBJ2-5, with TRBD2 as a possible D gene (7 bases). The V gene's germline CDR1 is SGHTA and CDR2 FQGTGA. Between the trimmed V and J ends, which lost 0 bases and 7 bases, there was a span of 18 bases. This CDR3 has 16 residues. This chain's CDR3 is CASSLTAPSGGGTQYF. For the CDR3, the DNA is TGTGCCAGCAGCTTAACAGCGCCTAGCGGAGGGGGGACCCAGTACTTC.

This clonotype was detected only a few times. The V and J genes are TRBV11-1 and TRBJ2-4, with 7 bases identical to TRBD2. Germline V gives CDR1 SGHAT, CDR2 FQDESV (reference sequence). V shed 3 bases and J 5 bases; nucleotides not matched to a gene: 13. CDR3 length equals 17 residues. The CDR3 sequence is CASSFPGTSEAQNIQYF. The CDR3, as DNA: TGTGCCAGCAGCTTTCCCGGAACTAGCGAGGCCCAAAACATTCAGTACTTC.

Worth noting for this clonotype: A single base separates this from a much larger clone, so it may be a read error. The CDR3 reads CASKAGVDTWELFF. CDR3 nucleotide sequence: TGTGCCAGTAAAGCGGGAGTGGACACCTGGGAGCTGTTTTTT. V and J are TRBV2 and TRBJ2-2; 8 nucleotides match TRBD2. The CDR3 is made up of 14 amino acids. From germline, CDR1 is SNHLY and CDR2 FYNNEI. The full variable domain, with the rest looked up from reference TRBV2 and TRBJ2-2, is EPEVTQTPSHQVTQMGQEVILRCVPISNHLYFYWYRQILGQKVEFLVSFYNNEISEKSEIFDDQFSVERPDGSNFTLKIRSTKLEDSAMYFCASKAGVDTWELFFGEGSRLTVL.

On this clonotype itself: The junction departs from germline at one end; a sequencing error may be responsible. This chain links TRBV10-1 with TRBJ2-7; no firm D call. Per germline, CDR1 WNHNN and CDR2 SYGVQD (reference sequence). The CDR3 extends over 13 amino acids. CDR3 protein: CANSEGSYYEQYF. CDR3 bases: TGCGCCAACAGTGAAGGCAGTTACTACGAGCAGTACTTC.

The rearrangement links TRBV5-4 to TRBJ2-1; D perhaps matches TRBD2 (6 bases). Trimming stripped 5 bases from V and 4 bases from J, with 16 bases between. This CDR3 has 15 amino acids. Germline V gives CDR1 SGHNT, CDR2 YYREEE (reference sequence). CDR3 region: CASSLVGEDYNEQFF. DNA of the CDR3: TGTGCCAGCAGTCTCGTCGGGGAGGATTACAATGAGCAGTTCTTC.

As for this clonotype: An end of the junction differs from the germline gene, which may be a read error. CDR3 loop: CASSPRTSSYNEQFF. CDR3 DNA sequence: TGTGCCAGCAGCCCCAGGACCTCTTCCTACAATGAACAGTTCTTC. The chain couples TRBV11-2 to TRBJ2-1; D is uncertain. CDR1 and CDR2 from the germline V gene are SGHAT and FQNNGV. CDR3 length: 15 amino acids.

On this clonotype itself: At one end the junction does not follow the germline gene, possibly because of a read error. The chain employs TRBV7-8 and TRBJ2-5; D may be TRBD1 or TRBD2 (5 bases each). This CDR3 has 16 amino acids. Germline CDR1 reads SGHVS; CDR2 reads FQNEAQ. The CDR3 DNA reads TGTGCCAACAGCTTAAGAGGTTGGGACGCTCAAGAGACCCAGTACTTC. It codes for CANSLRGWDAQETQYF.